These T cell receptor beta chains were read from a single sample in a study of glioma-infiltrating T cells after dendritic cell vaccination. Some clones are missing from TCRdb's copy, which holds only in-frame ones; the method was immunoSEQ multiplex PCR. The sample has roughly 100,000 clones, roughly 76% seen once. Sequenced here: blood, sampled before dendritic cell vaccination. The receptors originated from a human donor with glioblastoma. CDR3s include the opening cysteine and the closing phenylalanine or tryptophan. Fields, in order: V gene, clone size, D gene, J gene, CDR3 DNA, CDR3 protein. The D gene is left open where the match is weak. The size field is filled for only some rows; it gives once, few, many or a size class.

>TRBV11-2|-|-|TRBJ1-2
TGTGCCAGCAGCCGGACTTCTAACTATGGCTACACCTTC
CASSRTSNYGYTF
>TRBV30|-|-|TRBJ1-4
TGTGCCTGTACCCACCAGGGGAATGGTGAAAAACTGTTTTTT
CACTHQGNGEKLFF
>TRBV6-5|-|TRBD1|TRBJ2-7
TGTGCCAGCAGCTGGACAGGAAACTCCTACGAGCAGTACTTC
CASSWTGNSYEQYF
>TRBV5-1|-|-|TRBJ1-2
TGCGCCAGCAGCTTTGTCCCAGGGAACTATGGCTACACCTTC
CASSFVPGNYGYTF
>TRBV2|few|TRBD2|TRBJ2-3
TGTGCCAGCCGAAGGACTAGCGGGGGCACAGATACGCAGTATTTT
CASRRTSGGTDTQYF
>TRBV18|-|TRBD1|TRBJ1-6
TGTGCCAGCTCACACCCAGGGGGCGGTAATTCACCCCTCCACTTT
CASSHPGGGNSPLHF
>TRBV7-2|-|-|TRBJ2-7
TGTGCCAGCAGCCTGATGAGTTACGAGCAGTACTTC
CASSLMSYEQYF
>TRBV5-4|-|-|TRBJ2-3
TGTGCCAGCAGCTTGGACAGGCCAGATACGCAGTATTTT
CASSLDRPDTQYF
>TRBV5-4|-|TRBD2|TRBJ2-3
TGTGCCAGCAGCTCCCTAGCGGGGGGGGATACGCAGTATTTT
CASSSLAGGDTQYF
>TRBV9|-|TRBD1|TRBJ2-7
TGTGCCAGCAGCGCGGGACAGACCTACGAGCAGTACTTC
CASSAGQTYEQYF
>TRBV7-2|-|TRBD2|TRBJ2-5
TGTGCCAGCAGCCCCGCGGGGGGGTTCCAAGAGACCCAGTACTTC
CASSPAGGFQETQYF
>TRBV5-1|-|-|TRBJ1-2
TGCGCCAGCAGCCCCGGGACATCCACTTATAAAAATGGCTACACCTTC
CASSPGTSTYKNGYTF
>TRBV29-1|-|TRBD1|TRBJ2-3
TGCAGCGGGACAGGGGCTAGCACAGATACGCAGTATTTT
CSGTGASTDTQYF
>TRBV5-1|few|-|TRBJ2-5
TGCGCCAGCAGCTTGTCGGAGACCCAGTACTTC
CASSLSETQYF
>TRBV11-3|-|-|TRBJ1-1
TGTGCCAGCAGCTTAGGACAGATAAACACTGAAGCTTTCTTT
CASSLGQINTEAFF
>TRBV18|once|TRBD1|TRBJ1-2
TGTGCCAGCTCACAGGACAGGGATGGCTACACCTTC
CASSQDRDGYTF
>TRBV29-1|-|TRBD2|TRBJ2-7
TGCAGCGTTGTCCGGGCGGGGGAACCCTACGAGCAGTACTTC
CSVVRAGEPYEQYF
>TRBV29-1|-|TRBD1|TRBJ1-1
TGCAGCGTCTGGGACAGGAACATGAACACTGAAGCTTTCTTT
CSVWDRNMNTEAFF
>TRBV4-3|-|TRBD2|TRBJ2-1
TGCGCCAGCAGCCGGGGACTAGCGGGCAATGAGCAGTTCTTC
CASSRGLAGNEQFF
>TRBV30|-|-|TRBJ2-2
TGTGCCTGGAGTCCCGGAGGGGATGGGGAGCTGTTTTTT
CAWSPGGDGELFF
>TRBV25-1|-|-|TRBJ2-5
TGTGCCAGCAGTGAATACGGGGGACGGGAGACCCAGTACTTC
CASSEYGGRETQYF
>TRBV4-3|-|-|TRBJ2-4
TGCGCCAGCAGCCAAGATCGCTCGGGATCCACAAACATTCAGTACTTC
CASSQDRSGSTNIQYF
>TRBV7-2|once|-|TRBJ2-3
TGTGCCAGCAGCCCGTCGACCGGGGGGCTCTGGGATACGCAGTATTTT
CASSPSTGGLWDTQYF
>TRBV15|-|TRBD1|TRBJ2-7
TGTGCCACCAGCACTGTCCTTGGGACAGTCTCCTACGAGCAGTACTTC
CATSTVLGTVSYEQYF
>TRBV10-3|-|-|TRBJ2-7
TGTGCCATCAGTGAAGACAGGCACGAGCAGTACTTC
CAISEDRHEQYF
>TRBV9|few|TRBD1|TRBJ1-5
TGTGCCAGCAGCTCTACCCAAGACAGGGAGCATCAGCCCCAGCATTTT
CASSSTQDREHQPQHF
>TRBV6-5|-|-|TRBJ1-6
TGTGCCAGCAGTTACGGCACACCCAATAATTCACCCCTCCACTTT
CASSYGTPNNSPLHF
>TRBV28|few|-|TRBJ1-2
TGTGCCAGCAGTTTAGAAATGGGGAGGGACCTCTACACCTTC
CASSLEMGRDLYTF
>TRBV6-1|-|TRBD2|TRBJ2-1
TGTGCCAGCAGTGAGGTAGCGGGGGACCGTGAGCAGTTCTTC
CASSEVAGDREQFF
>TRBV9|-|TRBD1|TRBJ1-2
TGTGCCAGCAGCGTGGGGGACAGGGGAAGCGAGGGCTACACCTTC
CASSVGDRGSEGYTF
>TRBV7-9|-|TRBD2|TRBJ2-3
TGTGCCAGCAGCTCGCCGGGACTAGCAAGGGTCACAGATACGCAGTATTTT
CASSSPGLARVTDTQYF
>TRBV6-1|-|-|TRBJ2-2
TGTGCCACCTTGGCCTTGAACACCGGGGAGCTGTTTTTT
CATLALNTGELFF
>TRBV4-1|-|-|TRBJ2-3
TGCGCCAGCAGCCAAGATCTAGCAGCAGATACGCAGTATTTT
CASSQDLAADTQYF
>TRBV7-9|-|TRBD1|TRBJ2-3
TGTGCCAGCAGACGAGAACCGGGACAGATTAGCACAGATACGCAGTATTTT
CASRREPGQISTDTQYF
>TRBV29-1|-|-|TRBJ2-2
TGCAGCGTCGGGACCGGGGAGCTGTTTTTT
CSVGTGELFF
>TRBV7-3|-|-|TRBJ1-1
TGTGCCAGCAGCCCCGCAAGAGAAACTGAAGCTTTCTTT
CASSPARETEAFF
>TRBV11-3|-|TRBD1|TRBJ2-3
TGTGCCAGCAGCTTAGGGGACAGGGACGCCGGGGGCACAGATACGCAGTATTTT
CASSLGDRDAGGTDTQYF
>TRBV4-3|few|-|TRBJ1-4
TGCGCCAGCAGCCAAGATAGGCCAGGGGAAGGGGCTAATGAAAAACTGTTTTTT
CASSQDRPGEGANEKLFF
>TRBV19|-|-|TRBJ2-1
TGTGCCAGTAGTAGGGGACAAACTAACTATGAGCAGTTCTTC
CASSRGQTNYEQFF
>TRBV4-2|-|-|TRBJ1-2
TGTGCCAGCAGCAGAGGGGAGGACTATGGCTACACCTTC
CASSRGEDYGYTF
>TRBV5-1|-|-|TRBJ2-2
TGCGCCAGCAGCTTGACTCCGAACACCGGGGAGCTGTTTTTT
CASSLTPNTGELFF
>TRBV7-2|-|TRBD1|TRBJ2-7
TGTGCCAGCAGCTTAGTCGGGCGGGACAGGGGAAATTTC
CASSLVGRDRGNF
>TRBV5-1|-|TRBD1|TRBJ2-1
TGCGCCAGCAGCTTCCGGGACAGGGCCTACAATGAGCAGTTCTTC
CASSFRDRAYNEQFF
>TRBV19|-|TRBD2|TRBJ2-5
TGTGCCAGTAGTACCCGATCGTATGGGACTAGCGGGGGGCAAGAGACCCAGTACTTC
CASSTRSYGTSGGQETQYF
>TRBV5-6|-|-|TRBJ2-1
TGTGCCAGCAGCTTTCTCGGCAATGAGCAGTTCTTC
CASSFLGNEQFF
>TRBV28|-|-|TRBJ1-2
TGTGCCAGCAGTTTCAGAATTAACTATGGCTACACCTTC
CASSFRINYGYTF
>TRBV6-1|-|-|TRBJ1-4
TGTGCCAGCAGCCTGACAGGCCCTAATGAAAAACTGTTTTTT
CASSLTGPNEKLFF
>TRBV10-3|-|-|TRBJ1-1
TGTGCCATCAACAACGGGGGGGGTTTGAACACTGAAGCTTTCTTT
CAINNGGGLNTEAFF
>TRBV7-2|-|-|TRBJ1-3
TGTGCCAGCAGCTCCTTGAACAGCAGGTCCTCTGGAAACACCATATATTTT
CASSSLNSRSSGNTIYF